The source of this T cell receptor (beta chain) is a study of cytomegalovirus exposure and HLA in healthy donors. Germline lookup yields CDR1 GTSNPN and CDR2 SVGIG (reference sequence). J was trimmed by 0 bases and V by 3 bases; bases with no gene match: 14. The CDR3 is 19 residues long. Details on this clone: Its antigen is currently unknown.

In the PCR, 60 Vbeta and 13 Jbeta primers were used. As originally analysed: Approximately 11 million of tens of millions of unique TCR beta chains were shared, per a later count. This table comes from immunoSEQ multiplex PCR, and its TCRdb copy is limited to in-frame clones, with some not included. The DNA gave D and trimming, while V, J and clone size come from that table. The table shows approximately 220,000 clones, with 70% to 80% occurring only once. Overall study findings and caveats: Certain sequence variants were highly shared and formed a cluster, and this cluster was likely a sequencing artifact. Among TCR beta chains, those listed as cytomegalovirus-associated numbered roughly 150.

This rearrangement joins TRBV30 to TRBJ2-5; 12 nucleotides align to TRBD2. The receptor was isolated from a young woman in good health and CMV-seronegative. The sample taken for sequencing was PBMCs. The CDR3 region has the DNA TGTGCCTGGAGACGGGGACAGAAACTAGCGGGAGGATACCAAGAGACCCAGTACTTC. This codes for CAWRRGQKLAGGYQETQYF.